These 28 T cell receptor beta chains share one sample of origin, sequenced in a study of cytomegalovirus exposure and HLA in healthy donors. Clones were sequenced by immunoSEQ multiplex PCR, and TCRdb holds only the in-frame ones, with some missing. The sample includes more than 100,000 clones, roughly 90% of them seen just once. Sequencing input: PBMCs. The receptor source for this set is a woman under 30 in good health and CMV-seropositive.

The rearrangement uses TRBV11-3 and TRBJ2-7, with a tentative D call TRBD2 (5 bases). This CDR3 has 16 residues. The germline gives CDR1 SGHNT, CDR2 YENEEA. Trimming took 4 bases from V and 5 from J, leaving 21 bases between them. The CDR3 DNA sequence: TGTGCCAGCAGCTCGATTCGGGATGCTTTTCCCCACGAGCAGTACTTC. The encoded protein is CASSSIRDAFPHEQYF. Complete variable domain (other parts from reference TRBV11-3 and TRBJ2-7): EAGVVQSPRYKIIEKKQPVAFWCNPISGHNTLYWYLQNLGQGPELLIRYENEEAVDDSQLPKDRFSAERLKGVDSTLKIQPAELGDSAVYLCASSSIRDAFPHEQYFGPGTRLTVT.

The chain has TRBV7-9 and TRBJ1-1, with TRBD1 matching over 8 bases. With V trimmed by 5 bases and J by 0 bases, 5 bases remained unmatched. Germline V CDR1 and CDR2: SEHNR, FQNEAQ (reference sequence). This CDR3 is built from 15 residues. The CDR3 region has the DNA TGTGCCAGCAGCGAATCAGGGGGCGTGAACACTGAAGCTTTCTTT. Translation gives CASSESGGVNTEAFF.

This chain joins TRBV19 and TRBJ2-7, with a tentative D call TRBD1 (5 bases). The germline V gene encodes CDR1 LNHDA and CDR2 SQIVND (reference sequence). V gave up 6 bases and J gave up 6 bases, with 15 bases separating them. CDR3 length equals 13 residues. The CDR3 reads CASSPERGGEQYF. The CDR3 DNA is TGTGCCAGTAGCCCTGAAAGGGGCGGCGAGCAGTACTTC.

The chain employs TRBV2 and TRBJ1-2, with TRBD1 matching over 8 bases. The CDR3 has 13 amino acids. CDR1 and CDR2 from the germline V gene are SNHLY and FYNNEI. Trimming took 6 bases from V and 1 from J; bases not matched to a gene: 1. The CDR3 sequence: CASSGQGNYGYTF. DNA for the CDR3: TGTGCCAGCAGCGGACAGGGTAACTATGGCTACACCTTC.

The CDR3 loop is CASSIPGIHTGELFF. The CDR3 DNA reads TGTGCCAGTAGTATTCCCGGGATCCACACCGGGGAGCTGTTTTTT. The V call is TRBV19, the J call TRBJ2-2; the D gene is possibly TRBD2 (5 bases). V was shortened by 3 bases and J by 3 bases, with 11 bases between the two germline ends. The CDR3 loop spans 15 amino acids. Germline V gene sequence: CDR1 LNHDA, CDR2 SQIVND (reference sequence). Full variable domain (missing parts from reference TRBV19 and TRBJ2-2): DGGITQSPKYLFRKEGQNVTLSCEQNLNHDAMYWYRQDPGQGLRLIYYSQIVNDFQKGDIAEGYSVSREKKESFPLTVTSAQKNPTAFYLCASSIPGIHTGELFFGEGSRLTVL.

The chain carries TRBV6-1 and TRBJ1-3, with 8 bases fitting TRBD1. Germline-derived CDR1 and CDR2 are MNHNS and SASEGT. The V segment lost 4 bases and the J segment 3 bases; nucleotides outside the gene matches: 5. The CDR3 runs 15 residues. CDR3 region: CASSAGGLYGNTIYF. The CDR3, as DNA: TGTGCCAGCAGTGCAGGGGGCTTATATGGAAACACCATATATTTT.

The J gene is TRBJ2-1, the V gene TRBV5-3; 10 bases are a match to TRBD2. TRBV5-3 is an ORF, and what it does is uncertain. The CDR3 sequence is 17 residues long. V lost 0 bases to trimming and J lost 5 bases; unmatched junction nucleotides: 8. The CDR3 coding sequence is TGTGCCAGAAGCTTGGCCCCGAGCGGGGGGGTTGACAATGAGCAGTTCTTC. Its protein is CARSLAPSGGVDNEQFF.

About this clone: Sequence at one end of the junction differs from germline and may be a read error. The chain uses TRBV7-7 and TRBJ2-5, with 12 bases matching TRBD1. CDR1 and CDR2 (germline): SSHAT, FNYEAQ (reference sequence). This CDR3 contains 16 residues. The CDR3 region is CASSSRDRGPQETQYF. In DNA form, the CDR3 reads TGTGCTAGCAGCTCCCGGGACAGGGGGCCTCAAGAGACCCAGTACTTC. The whole variable domain, remainder taken from reference TRBV7-7 and TRBJ2-5, is GAGVSQSPRYKVTKRGQDVTLRCDPISSHATLYWYQQALGQGPEFLTYFNYEAQPDKSGLPSDRFSAERPEGSISTLTIQRTEQRDSAMYRCASSSRDRGPQETQYFGPGTRLLVL.

The chain combines TRBV12-5 with TRBJ1-4; TRBD1 matches 8 bases. Germline assignment: CDR1 LGHNT and CDR2 FRNRAP. With 4 bases clipped from V and 8 bases from J, the junction kept 9 bases outside the gene matches. The CDR3 extends over 15 amino acids. CDR3 nucleotide sequence: TGTGCTAGTGGTTCCCTATCACAGGGGGGCGAAAAACTGTTTTTT. It codes for CASGSLSQGGEKLFF.

The rearrangement uses TRBV6-5 and TRBJ2-7, with 11 bases fitting TRBD1. This CDR3 has 14 residues. V lost 4 bases and J lost 2; bases outside the gene matches: 1. Germline-derived CDR1 and CDR2 are MNHEY and SVGAGI. For the CDR3, the DNA is TGTGCCAGCAGTTGGGACAGGGGGACCTACGAGCAGTACTTC. Residues: CASSWDRGTYEQYF.

V is TRBV5-4 and J is TRBJ2-1; D unclear. The CDR3 is 15 residues long. Germline V lookup: CDR1 SGHNT, CDR2 YYREEE (reference sequence). Trimming removed 2 bases at V and 6 bases at J, with 15 bases between. CDR3 DNA: TGTGCCAGCAGCTTTGATGTTGGAGCACGCAATGAGCAGTTCTTC. This sequence encodes CASSFDVGARNEQFF.

The chain links TRBV4-3 to TRBJ1-2, with D possibly matching TRBD1 (5 bases). This CDR3 is 15 amino acids long. Germline V gene lookup returns CDR1 LGHNA and CDR2 YSLEER. With 0 bases removed from V and 4 bases from J, the gap between germline ends came to 12 bases. As DNA, the CDR3 is TGCGCCAGCAGCCAAGATGACAGAGCGAGCTATGGCTACACCTTC. This codes for CASSQDDRASYGYTF.

V is TRBV27 and J is TRBJ1-4; D call uncertain. This CDR3 spans 15 amino acids. The germline V and J ends were trimmed by 2 bases and 8 bases, with 15 bases remaining between them. Germline V gene sequence: CDR1 MNHEY, CDR2 SMNVEV (reference sequence). This CDR3 reads CASSLGGIALEKLFF. Here the CDR3 DNA reads TGTGCCAGCAGTTTAGGAGGGATCGCCCTAGAAAAACTGTTTTTT.

This chain links TRBV28 with TRBJ2-7; D not resolved. The length of the CDR3 is 11 residues. Trimming cost V 5 bases and J 5 bases, with 7 bases left between them. The V gene's germline CDR1 is MDHEN and CDR2 SYDVKM. The chain's CDR3 is CASSPLNEQYF. Written as DNA, the CDR3 is TGTGCCAGCAGTCCCCTAAACGAGCAGTACTTC.

The rearrangement joins TRBV19 to TRBJ1-1, with no clear D. V lost 4 bases to trimming and J lost 5 bases, with 14 bases between them. The CDR3 spans 14 residues. Per the germline V gene, CDR1 is LNHDA and CDR2 is SQIVND (reference sequence). This CDR3 reads CASSKIQPGTEAFF. The DNA of the CDR3 is TGTGCCAGTAGTAAGATCCAACCGGGGACTGAAGCTTTCTTT.

The rearrangement joins TRBV7-8 to TRBJ2-5; TRBD1 agrees at 7 bases. Germline CDR1 and CDR2: SGHVS and FQNEAQ. The CDR3 spans 15 residues. Losses at the gene ends were 5 bases for V and 2 bases for J; bases not matched to a gene: 8. The DNA for the CDR3 is TGTGCCAGCAGCGCAACAGGGGCCCGGCAAGAGACCCAGTACTTC. Translation gives CASSATGARQETQYF.

This clone was counted between two and nine times. V usage is TRBV7-9 and J usage is TRBJ1-2; no definite D call. Germline loops: CDR1 SEHNR, CDR2 FQNEAQ (reference sequence). V lost 5 bases and J 1 base, leaving 11 bases between the germline ends. This CDR3 is built from 14 residues. This CDR3 is CASSAALINYGYTF. CDR3 DNA: TGTGCCAGCAGCGCGGCCCTGATTAACTATGGCTACACCTTC.

The CDR3 sequence: CASSEATGLDGYTF. In DNA form, the CDR3 reads TGTGCCAGCAGTGAAGCAACGGGGTTAGATGGCTACACCTTC. The chain couples TRBV2 to TRBJ1-2; D unresolved. The germline CDR1 and CDR2 sequences are SNHLY and FYNNEI. The CDR3 sequence is 14 residues long. Trimming shortened V by 0 bases and J by 6 bases, and 11 bases separated the two germline ends.

The CDR3 protein is CASSVSLEGGTEAFF. As DNA, the CDR3 is TGTGCCAGCAGCGTATCGTTGGAGGGCGGCACTGAAGCTTTCTTT. The chain joins TRBV9 to TRBJ1-1; D not certain. The CDR3 sequence is 15 residues long. CDR1 is SGDLS, CDR2 YYNGEE, per germline. Trimming cost V 1 base and J 4 bases, with 14 bases left between them.

The chain recombines TRBV6-5 with TRBJ1-5, with D possibly TRBD1 on 5 matching bases. V dropped 5 bases and J dropped 4 bases, with 15 bases sitting between them. The length of the CDR3 is 15 residues. Germline-derived CDR1 and CDR2 are MNHEY and SVGAGI. CDR3 nucleotide sequence: TGTGCCAGCAGTACCGACAGATCTCTAAATCAGCCCCAGCATTTT. It is translated as CASSTDRSLNQPQHF.

The chain carries TRBV19 and TRBJ2-2; no definite D call. The germline V and J ends were trimmed by 8 bases and 1 base, with 14 bases remaining between them. The CDR3 consists of 15 residues. Germline loops: CDR1 LNHDA, CDR2 SQIVND (reference sequence). CDR3 sequence reads: CASATTDGNTGELFF. The DNA of the CDR3 is TGTGCCAGTGCTACTACCGACGGGAACACCGGGGAGCTGTTTTTT.

The chain joins TRBV9 to TRBJ1-1; 7 nucleotides align to TRBD1. The CDR3 runs 16 residues. Germline CDR1 SGDLS, CDR2 YYNGEE. Trimming removed 4 bases from V and 1 base from J; junction bases left unmatched: 10. CDR3 protein: CASSPMETGKNTEAFF. The CDR3 DNA reads as TGTGCCAGCAGCCCTATGGAGACAGGGAAGAACACTGAAGCTTTCTTT. The full variable domain, rest sourced from reference TRBV9 and TRBJ1-1, is DSGVTQTPKHLITATGQRVTLRCSPRSGDLSVYWYQQSLDQGLQFLIQYYNGEERAKGNILERFSAQQFPDLHSELNLSSLELGDSALYFCASSPMETGKNTEAFFGQGTRLTVV.

This sequence joins TRBV18 and TRBJ1-3, with TRBD1 as a possible D gene (5 bases). The CDR3 is made up of 17 amino acids. Per germline, CDR1 KGHSH and CDR2 LQKENI. Trimming removed 6 bases at V and 4 bases at J, with 22 bases between. The CDR3 here is CASSLQTEWNAGNTIYF. As DNA, the CDR3 is TGTGCCAGCTCCCTTCAGACAGAGTGGAACGCAGGAAACACCATATATTTT. The whole variable domain, remainder taken from reference TRBV18 and TRBJ1-3, is NAGVMQNPRHLVRRRGQEARLRCSPMKGHSHVYWYRQLPEEGLKFMVYLQKENIIDESGMPKERFSAEFPKEGPSILRIQQVVRGDSAAYFCASSLQTEWNAGNTIYFGEGSWLTVV.

The chain uses TRBV29-1 and TRBJ2-4; D is ambiguous. CDR3 length: 11 residues. The V gene's germline CDR1 is SQVTM and CDR2 ANQGSEA. Trimming took 7 bases from V and 8 from J, leaving 12 bases between them. The CDR3 protein is CSAADLDIQYF. The DNA of the CDR3 is TGCAGCGCCGCAGATCTGGACATTCAGTACTTC.

The gene calls are TRBV5-1 and TRBJ2-1; a weak D match, TRBD2 (6 bases). The V gene's germline CDR1 is SGHRS and CDR2 YFSETQ. The length of the CDR3 is 17 residues. The germline V and J ends were trimmed by 0 bases and 4 bases, with 17 bases remaining between them. The CDR3 DNA reads TGCGCCAGCAGCTTGGAGCGCGCGGGGAAGGGTTACAATGAGCAGTTCTTC. This sequence encodes CASSLERAGKGYNEQFF.

This clone was seen a handful of times. The rearrangement uses TRBV19 and TRBJ1-1; 9 bases match TRBD1. The V segment lost 3 bases and the J segment 8 bases; nucleotides outside the gene matches: 4. CDR3 length equals 13 residues. Germline V gives CDR1 LNHDA, CDR2 SQIVND (reference sequence). The CDR3 here is CASSMEGQGEAFF. The CDR3 bases are TGTGCCAGTAGTATGGAGGGACAGGGCGAAGCTTTCTTT.

Turning to this clone: One junction end does not reproduce the germline sequence, and a read error may be involved. J is TRBJ2-7 and V is TRBV7-2; weak D call: TRBD1 (6 bases). Germline lookup yields CDR1 SGHTA and CDR2 FQGNSA. This CDR3 region has 13 residues. The CDR3 loop reads CASSLVSNRVQLF. The CDR3 region has the DNA TGTGCCAGCAGCTTAGTATCCAACAGGGTCCAACTCTTC.

The chain is built from TRBV19 and TRBJ2-7, with a tentative D call TRBD1 (5 bases). Trimming took off 6 bases at V and 0 bases at J, with 15 bases between the two ends. The CDR3 extends over 15 amino acids. Germline V CDR1 and CDR2: LNHDA, SQIVND (reference sequence). CDR3 amino acids: CASSRGRGRSYEQYF. The CDR3 nucleotides read TGTGCCAGTAGCAGAGGTAGGGGCCGCTCCTACGAGCAGTACTTC.